These 28 T cell receptor beta chains were all obtained from the same sample, sequenced in a study of control samples from healthy donors and cancer patients. Clones were sequenced by immunoSEQ multiplex PCR, and TCRdb holds only the in-frame ones, with some missing. The sample contains about 75,000 clones, 90% to 95% of which appear only once. Specimen: blood. These receptors came from a woman in her 40s in good health.

The V call is TRBV19, the J call TRBJ2-3, with a tentative D call TRBD1 (5 bases). The CDR3 covers 13 residues. Germline CDR1 is LNHDA and CDR2 is SQIVND (reference sequence). V shed 8 bases and J shed 4 bases, with 13 bases lying between them. The CDR3 loop reads CASGASVPDTQYF. CDR3 nucleotide sequence: TGTGCCAGTGGGGCGTCTGTCCCAGATACGCAGTATTTT.

The chain links TRBV5-1 to TRBJ1-4; 9 bases line up with TRBD1. Per the germline V gene, CDR1 is SGHRS and CDR2 is YFSETQ. Trimming took 4 bases from V and 5 from J; bases not matched to a gene: 6. The CDR3 has 15 amino acids. The chain's CDR3 is CASSIQGAGNEKLFF. Written as DNA, the CDR3 is TGCGCCAGCAGCATACAGGGGGCGGGAAATGAAAAACTGTTTTTT. Complete variable domain (other parts from reference TRBV5-1 and TRBJ1-4): KAGVTQTPRYLIKTRGQQVTLSCSPISGHRSVSWYQQTPGQGLQFLFEYFSETQRNKGNFPGRFSGRQFSNSRSEMNVSTLELGDSALYLCASSIQGAGNEKLFFGSGTQLSVL.

This clone was observed a single time. The chain is built from TRBV19 and TRBJ2-5, with D possibly being TRBD2 (5 bases). The CDR3 spans 13 residues. Trimming shortened V by 5 bases and J by 5 bases, and 12 bases separated the two germline ends. Germline V gene data show CDR1 as LNHDA and CDR2 as SQIVND (reference sequence). The CDR3 sequence is CASSEGGSETQYF. Written as DNA, the CDR3 is TGTGCCAGTAGTGAGGGTGGGAGTGAGACCCAGTACTTC.

In its sample, this clone was seen a few times. J is TRBJ2-1 and V is TRBV10-3; tentative D call: TRBD2 (6 bases). The CDR3 has 13 amino acids. With 0 bases removed from V and 7 bases from J, the gap between germline ends came to 7 bases. The germline gives CDR1 ENHRY, CDR2 SYGVKD. The CDR3 nucleotides are TGTGCCATCAGTGAGTCGAGCGGGAATGAGCAGTTCTTC. It is translated as CAISESSGNEQFF.

The chain has TRBV4-2 and TRBJ1-6, with 8 bases fitting TRBD1. The CDR3 contains 16 residues. Germline lookup yields CDR1 LGHNA and CDR2 YNFKEQ. Unmatched junction bases numbered 5, after V lost 0 bases and J lost 7 bases. DNA of the CDR3: TGTGCCAGCAGCCAAGATTGGGCAGGGGGCAATTCACCCCTCCACTTT. Protein: CASSQDWAGGNSPLHF.

The V and J genes are TRBV10-3 and TRBJ1-5, with TRBD1 matching over 7 bases. Germline values: CDR1 ENHRY, CDR2 SYGVKD. V lost 6 bases and J lost 11; bases outside the gene matches: 7. The CDR3 length is 12 residues. CDR3 region: CAISGDQGAQHF. CDR3 bases: TGTGCCATCAGCGGGGACCAGGGGGCCCAGCATTTT.

This rearrangement joins TRBV5-1 to TRBJ2-7; D is perhaps TRBD2 (5 bases). Trimming pared 0 bases from V and 5 bases from J, leaving 9 bases between. This CDR3 comprises 13 residues. Germline-derived CDR1 and CDR2 are SGHRS and YFSETQ. The CDR3 spells CASSLGAGDEQYF. CDR3 bases: TGCGCCAGCAGCTTGGGGGCCGGGGACGAGCAGTACTTC.

The chain links TRBV5-1 to TRBJ2-5; D call uncertain. The CDR3 runs 13 residues. Germline CDR1 reads SGHRS; CDR2 reads YFSETQ. Trimming shortened V by 0 bases and J by 2 bases, and 5 bases separated the two germline ends. CDR3 sequence: CASSLEVQETQYF. As DNA, the CDR3 is TGCGCCAGCAGCTTGGAGGTACAAGAGACCCAGTACTTC. Full variable domain (rest looked up from reference TRBV5-1 and TRBJ2-5): KAGVTQTPRYLIKTRGQQVTLSCSPISGHRSVSWYQQTPGQGLQFLFEYFSETQRNKGNFPGRFSGRQFSNSRSEMNVSTLELGDSALYLCASSLEVQETQYFGPGTRLLVL.

The J gene is TRBJ1-1, the V gene TRBV5-1; possible D gene TRBD1, 6 bases. The germline V and J ends were trimmed by 0 bases and 6 bases, with 15 bases remaining between them. Germline loops: CDR1 SGHRS, CDR2 YFSETQ. CDR3 length equals 15 residues. The CDR3 loop reads CASSLDTGGGSEAFF. Here the CDR3 DNA reads TGCGCCAGCAGCTTGGATACAGGAGGGGGATCTGAAGCTTTCTTT.

This clone was seen only once. The rearrangement joins TRBV25-1 to TRBJ1-4; D is ambiguous. Trimming removed 1 base at V and 7 bases at J, with 13 bases between. The CDR3 is 15 residues long. CDR1 and CDR2 (germline): MGHDK, SYGVNS. This CDR3 reads CASSESLTGSEKLFF. CDR3 nucleotide sequence: TGTGCCAGCAGTGAATCATTGACGGGGTCTGAAAAACTGTTTTTT.

The V call is TRBV5-1, the J call TRBJ2-1; D not certain. Germline CDR1 and CDR2: SGHRS and YFSETQ. The CDR3 runs 12 residues. Trimming shortened V by 2 bases and J by 8 bases, and 8 bases separated the two germline ends. CDR3 residues: CASSFQTYEQFF. The CDR3 DNA sequence: TGCGCCAGCAGCTTCCAGACCTATGAGCAGTTCTTC. The variable domain in full, completed from reference TRBV5-1 and TRBJ2-1, reads KAGVTQTPRYLIKTRGQQVTLSCSPISGHRSVSWYQQTPGQGLQFLFEYFSETQRNKGNFPGRFSGRQFSNSRSEMNVSTLELGDSALYLCASSFQTYEQFFGPGTRLTVL.

This rearrangement joins TRBV11-3 to TRBJ2-2, with D uncertain. CDR1 and CDR2 (germline): SGHNT, YENEEA. This CDR3 comprises 14 residues. V lost 0 bases and J lost 3, with 5 bases in between. The CDR3 here is CASSLETYTGELFF. The DNA of the CDR3 is TGTGCCAGCAGCTTAGAAACCTACACCGGGGAGCTGTTTTTT.

Only one count was recorded for this clone. The genes are TRBV18 and TRBJ2-1; TRBD2 aligns across 14 bases. CDR1 and CDR2 (germline): KGHSH, LQKENI. CDR3 length: 16 residues. Trimming took 0 bases from V and 5 from J; bases not matched to a gene: 0. CDR3 nucleotides: TGTGCCAGCTCACCACCGGGACTAGCGGGAGACAATGAGCAGTTCTTC. Translating gives CASSPPGLAGDNEQFF.

The chain joins TRBV9 to TRBJ2-2, with D tentatively TRBD2 (5 bases). The V end was cut by 7 bases, the J end by 5 bases, with 9 bases between. Germline assignment: CDR1 SGDLS and CDR2 YYNGEE. The CDR3 is made up of 12 amino acids. CDR3 sequence: CASRRGTGELFF. Written as DNA, the CDR3 is TGTGCCAGCCGCCGAGGGACCGGGGAGCTGTTTTTT.

This clone has just one count. The chain carries TRBV7-2 and TRBJ2-7, with 8 bases that match TRBD1. V was pared by 1 base and J by 3 bases, with 5 bases of the junction left unmatched. In germline, CDR1 is SGHTA, CDR2 FQGNSA. The CDR3 loop spans 15 amino acids. The DNA of the CDR3 is TGTGCCAGCAGCTTAGTGTTACAGGGGGACTACGAGCAGTACTTC. Protein product: CASSLVLQGDYEQYF.

This clone has only one observation. The rearrangement uses TRBV7-9 and TRBJ2-5, with TRBD1 matching over 7 bases. Germline V lookup: CDR1 SEHNR, CDR2 FQNEAQ (reference sequence). The trim removed 5 bases at V and 2 bases at J, leaving 8 bases unmatched. The length of the CDR3 is 15 residues. The CDR3 DNA reads as TGTGCCAGCAGCCCAAGGACAGGAGGACAAGAGACCCAGTACTTC. Translation: CASSPRTGGQETQYF. The whole variable domain, filled in from reference TRBV7-9 and TRBJ2-5, reads DTGVSQNPRHKITKRGQNVTFRCDPISEHNRLYWYRQTLGQGPEFLTYFQNEAQLEKSRLLSDRFSAERPKGSFSTLEIQRTEQGDSAMYLCASSPRTGGQETQYFGPGTRLLVL.

The chain recombines TRBV18 with TRBJ1-2; 9 nucleotides align to TRBD1. This CDR3 has 13 residues. The ends lost 1 base at V and 6 bases at J; junction bases unmatched: 0. Per germline, CDR1 KGHSH and CDR2 LQKENI. The CDR3 is CASSPRDRDGYTF. CDR3 sequence (DNA): TGTGCCAGCTCACCACGGGACAGGGATGGCTACACCTTC.

The chain links TRBV2 to TRBJ1-2; D not resolved. The length of the CDR3 is 13 residues. Germline V gene lookup returns CDR1 SNHLY and CDR2 FYNNEI. V lost 5 bases, J lost 0 bases, and 7 bases lay in between. CDR3 DNA: TGTGCCAGCAGTTTGACACCTAACTATGGCTACACCTTC. Translating it yields CASSLTPNYGYTF.

V and J are TRBV9 and TRBJ2-2; no firm D call. With 0 bases removed from V and 7 bases from J, the gap between germline ends came to 7 bases. Germline CDR1 and CDR2: SGDLS and YYNGEE. The CDR3 totals 13 residues. CDR3 in amino acids: CASSVARGGELFF. The CDR3 DNA sequence: TGTGCCAGCAGCGTAGCTCGAGGCGGGGAGCTGTTTTTT.

V gene TRBV29-1 combines with J gene TRBJ1-4; D is perhaps TRBD1 (6 bases). Trimming cost V 7 bases and J 7 bases, with 16 bases left between them. This CDR3 is built from 13 residues. CDR1 and CDR2 from the germline V gene are SQVTM and ANQGSEA. Here the CDR3 reads CSGRRGQGEKLFF. CDR3 DNA: TGCAGCGGAAGGCGGGGGCAAGGTGAAAAACTGTTTTTT.

The rearrangement links TRBV6-1 to TRBJ2-7, with D possibly called TRBD1 or TRBD2 (5 bases each). The germline CDR1 and CDR2 sequences are MNHNS and SASEGT. There are 15 residues in the CDR3. V lost 2 bases and J lost 3, with 14 bases in between. The CDR3 nucleotides are TGTGCCAGCAGTGAATGGGCGGTGGGGGTCTACGAGCAGTACTTC. Encoded protein: CASSEWAVGVYEQYF.

This chain uses TRBV5-6 with TRBJ1-5, with D unclear. The CDR3 totals 15 residues. V lost 3 bases and J 0 bases, leaving 10 bases between the germline ends. The germline CDR1 and CDR2 sequences are SGHDT and YYEEEE. The CDR3 DNA is TGTGCCAGCAGCTCCTGGCCAGGTAGCAATCAGCCCCAGCATTTT. It codes for CASSSWPGSNQPQHF.

This chain uses TRBV4-3 with TRBJ1-1, with D possibly being TRBD1 (5 bases). The germline CDR1 and CDR2 sequences are LGHNA and YSLEER. The germline V and J ends were trimmed by 4 bases and 2 bases, with 8 bases remaining between them. The CDR3 has 13 amino acids. Here the CDR3 DNA reads TGCGCCAGCAGCCCGACAGTTAACACTGAAGCTTTCTTT. Amino acids: CASSPTVNTEAFF.

V and J are TRBV2 and TRBJ1-5; D unresolved. The ends were cut back, 2 bases at V and 1 base at J, with 15 bases in the middle. This CDR3 is built from 17 residues. Per germline, CDR1 SNHLY and CDR2 FYNNEI. The CDR3 reads CASSEREVTLSNQPQHF. CDR3 coding DNA: TGTGCCAGCAGTGAACGGGAGGTTACCCTGAGCAATCAGCCCCAGCATTTT.

The chain joins TRBV5-1 to TRBJ1-5; D call uncertain. This CDR3 spans 15 amino acids. Trimming pared 0 bases from V and 6 bases from J, leaving 13 bases between. Germline values: CDR1 SGHRS, CDR2 YFSETQ. Here the CDR3 DNA reads TGCGCCAGCAGCTTGGTTAATCTCCCAGCTCAGCCCCAGCATTTT. Translating it yields CASSLVNLPAQPQHF.

The chain combines TRBV2 with TRBJ1-3, with D unresolved. Trimming took 7 bases from V and 0 from J, leaving 10 bases between them. In germline, CDR1 is SNHLY, CDR2 FYNNEI. The CDR3 sequence is 14 residues long. The CDR3 here is CASILEVSGNTIYF. The CDR3 DNA follows: TGTGCCAGCATTCTGGAGGTCTCTGGAAACACCATATATTTT. The full variable domain, with the rest looked up from reference TRBV2 and TRBJ1-3, is EPEVTQTPSHQVTQMGQEVILRCVPISNHLYFYWYRQILGQKVEFLVSFYNNEISEKSEIFDDQFSVERPDGSNFTLKIRSTKLEDSAMYFCASILEVSGNTIYFGEGSWLTVV.

The chain recombines TRBV14 with TRBJ2-1; TRBD2 agrees at 9 bases. CDR3 length: 17 residues. V dropped 2 bases and J dropped 4; count of bases not matched to a gene: 9. Germline V lookup: CDR1 SGHDN, CDR2 FVKESK. Here the CDR3 reads CASSQFVAGVHYNEQFF. The CDR3 DNA is TGTGCCAGCAGCCAATTCGTAGCGGGAGTACATTACAATGAGCAGTTCTTC.

This chain connects TRBV9 to TRBJ1-2; D might be TRBD1 (6 bases). The CDR3 is 13 residues long. Trimming took 3 bases from V and 3 from J, leaving 9 bases between them. In germline, CDR1 is SGDLS, CDR2 YYNGEE. CDR3: CASSDREDYGYTF. CDR3 sequence (DNA): TGTGCCAGCAGCGACAGGGAAGACTATGGCTACACCTTC.